Below, one TCR beta chain is given with its context. This sample is drawn from a study of blood T cell repertoires in COVID-19. The overall study: Samples representing acute and convalescent COVID-19 were sourced from the United States, Italy and Spain. T cells, B-cell-depleted T cells, or PBMCs provided the cDNA or gDNA that served as material.

As handled by the study authors: Nucleated cell counts were estimated from reference gene primer amplification. The assay was immunoSEQ multiplex PCR, and TCRdb's table has in-frame clones only and misses some. V, J and clone size are taken as reported in that table, and D and trimming were inferred from the DNA itself. The sample contains 390,000 or so clones, roughly 88% of which appear only once. The CDR3 loop spans 17 amino acids. Germline assignment: CDR1 SEHNR and CDR2 FQNEAQ (reference sequence). Trimming removed 5 bases from V and 3 bases from J; junction bases left unmatched: 11. This chain joins TRBV7-9 and TRBJ1-5, with TRBD1 matching 9 bases. The sample consisted of peripheral blood. This TCR came from a woman aged 25-40 years with active or convalescent COVID-19. CDR3 bases: TGTGCCAGCAGCCACTGGACGGGGACAGGGTACAATCAGCCCCAGCATTTT. This translates into CASSHWTGTGYNQPQHF.